This TCR beta chain was found in a study of blood T cell repertoires in COVID-19 (TCRdb year 2020). Broadly, across the study: Collaborator samples came from the United States, Italy and Spain and covered acute and convalescent phases of COVID-19. The repertoires were released in a freely available public database intended as a resource for research on the immune response to SARS-CoV-2. Sample metadata almost always included a de-identified subject ID, COVID-19 status, age in years and sex. Where HLA class I and class II types were available, the types were taken from metadata supplied by the sample provider, not from assay-based typing. The samples were drawn from the first 160 participants of the ongoing ImmuneRACE study and from over 950 subjects provided by 6 global collaborators. Subjects who had been exposed to COVID-19, were actively infected with it, or had recovered from it provided the deeply sampled blood TCRbeta repertoires that made up the dataset. The prospective study material was composed of cDNA or gDNA derived from T cells, B-cell-depleted T cells, or PBMCs.

From the germline V gene, CDR1 is SGHRS and CDR2 is YFSETQ. V loses 4 bases at its end and J loses 4 bases; junction bases beyond the gene matches: 10. The CDR3 goes from the cysteine to the phenylalanine over 15 residues. The kept DNA is CDR3 alone, 45 bases in frame from the first base. In regard to this clone: The specificity of this receptor is unknown. No base-level quality is on record; no much larger clone is a single base apart.

TCRbeta CDR3 regions were amplified from genomic DNA by means of the immunoSEQ Assay, a bias-controlled multiplex PCR. Concerning the study's data processing: The number of nucleated cells in each sample was estimated by amplification of reference gene primers within the assay. To quantify the absolute abundance of each unique TCRbeta CDR3 rearrangement, sequence reads were collapsed and filtered. For each sample, productive Simpson clonality was calculated as the square root of Simpson's diversity index over productive rearrangements. What TCRdb holds here is the immuneACCESS table cut down to in-frame rearrangements. Part of the clones is not present; checked against another copy, under half of the missing clones reflect an unresolved V gene, and the others are unexplained. V and J calls and clone size come straight from that table; D and trimming were deduced from the DNA. This sample holds approximately 94,000 clones; roughly 91% were observed only once. Of the sample, 4.5% to 6% falls within the top ten clones.

Collaborating institutions collected whole blood in K2EDTA tubes following their own protocols. For TCRbeta analysis, collaborators shipped samples in one of three forms: frozen whole blood, isolated PBMCs, or DNA extracted from either of those sample types. The research as a whole found: The amount of clinical and demographic metadata varied by source and participant and was provided uncurated.

The TCR comes from a woman of 80 years or more with active COVID-19. Recombination linked TRBV5-1 to TRBJ1-1, with 7 bases in between that match TRBD1. The sequenced material came from peripheral blood. The CDR3 has the sequence CASSPTGIRGTEAFF. The DNA reads TGCGCCAGCAGCCCGACAGGGATAAGGGGCACTGAAGCTTTCTTT.